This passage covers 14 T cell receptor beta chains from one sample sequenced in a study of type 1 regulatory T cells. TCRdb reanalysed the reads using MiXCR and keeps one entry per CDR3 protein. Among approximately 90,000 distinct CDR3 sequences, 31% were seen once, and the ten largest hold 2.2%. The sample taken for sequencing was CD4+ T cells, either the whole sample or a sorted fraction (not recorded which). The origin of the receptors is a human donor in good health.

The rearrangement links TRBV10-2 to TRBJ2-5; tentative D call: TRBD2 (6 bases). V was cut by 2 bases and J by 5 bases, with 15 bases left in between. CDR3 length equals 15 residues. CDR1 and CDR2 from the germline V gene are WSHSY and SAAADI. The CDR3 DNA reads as TGCGCCAGCAGTGAGACACGGGGAGGTTCGGAGACCCAGTACTTC. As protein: CASSETRGGSETQYF.

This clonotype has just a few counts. The CDR3 sequence is CASSHSRGRANTGELFF. The CDR3 coding sequence is TGCGCCAGCAGCCACTCTCGAGGGAGGGCGAACACCGGGGAGCTGTTTTTT. The chain links TRBV4-1 to TRBJ2-2, with TRBD2 identical over 7 bases. From germline, CDR1 is MGHRA and CDR2 YSYEKL. The CDR3 spans 17 residues. J was trimmed by 0 bases and V by 3 bases; bases with no gene match: 7.

CDR3 sequence reads: CASSRYRDGNSYEQYF. CDR3 nucleotide sequence: TGTGCCAGCTCGCGCTACCGGGACGGTAACTCCTACGAGCAGTACTTC. The chain links TRBV18 to TRBJ2-7; D might be TRBD1 or TRBD2, each matching 5 bases. The germline V gene encodes CDR1 KGHSH and CDR2 LQKENI. V lost 6 bases to trimming and J lost 0 bases, with 18 bases between them. The CDR3 is made up of 16 amino acids. The whole variable domain, filled in from reference TRBV18 and TRBJ2-7, reads NAGVMQNPRHLVRRRGQEARLRCSPMKGHSHVYWYRQLPEEGLKFMVYLQKENIIDESGMPKERFSAEFPKEGPSILRIQQVVRGDSAAYFCASSRYRDGNSYEQYFGPGTRLTVT.

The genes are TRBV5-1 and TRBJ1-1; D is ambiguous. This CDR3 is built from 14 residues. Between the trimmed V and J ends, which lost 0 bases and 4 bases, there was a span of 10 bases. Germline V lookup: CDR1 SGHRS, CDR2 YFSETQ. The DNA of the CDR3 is TGCGCCAGCAGCTTGGATGGCAGGAGCACTGAAGCTTTCTTT. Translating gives CASSLDGRSTEAFF.

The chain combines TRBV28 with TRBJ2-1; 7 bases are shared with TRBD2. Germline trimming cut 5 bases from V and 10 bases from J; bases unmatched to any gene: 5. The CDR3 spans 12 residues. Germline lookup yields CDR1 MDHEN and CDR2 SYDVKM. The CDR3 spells CASSGGGEEQFF. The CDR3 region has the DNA TGTGCCAGCAGTGGGGGGGGAGAGGAGCAGTTCTTC.

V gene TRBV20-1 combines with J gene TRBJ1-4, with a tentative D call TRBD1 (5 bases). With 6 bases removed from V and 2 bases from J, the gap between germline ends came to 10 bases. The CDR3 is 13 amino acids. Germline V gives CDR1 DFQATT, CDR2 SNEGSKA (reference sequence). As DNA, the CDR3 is TGCAGTGCCGGGGCAGGGACTAATGAAAAACTGTTTTTT. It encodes CSAGAGTNEKLFF.

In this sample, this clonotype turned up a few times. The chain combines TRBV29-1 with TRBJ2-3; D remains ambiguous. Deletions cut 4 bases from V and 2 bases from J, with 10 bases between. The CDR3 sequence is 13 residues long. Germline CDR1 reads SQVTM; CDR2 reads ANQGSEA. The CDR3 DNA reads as TGCAGCGTTGTCAGGCTGCTCACAGATACGCAGTATTTT. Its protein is CSVVRLLTDTQYF.

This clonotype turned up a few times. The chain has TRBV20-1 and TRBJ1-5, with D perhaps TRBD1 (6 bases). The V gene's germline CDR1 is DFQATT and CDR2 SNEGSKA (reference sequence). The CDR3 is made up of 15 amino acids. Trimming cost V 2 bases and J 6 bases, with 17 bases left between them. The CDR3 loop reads CSARFTRGSGQPQHF. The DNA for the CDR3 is TGCAGTGCTAGATTTACCAGGGGATCCGGTCAGCCCCAGCATTTT.

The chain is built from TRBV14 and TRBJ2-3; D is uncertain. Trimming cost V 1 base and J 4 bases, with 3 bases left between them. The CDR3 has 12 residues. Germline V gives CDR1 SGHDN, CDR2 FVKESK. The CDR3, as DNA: TGTGCCAGCAGCCAAGTTCCAGATACGCAGTATTTT. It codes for CASSQVPDTQYF.

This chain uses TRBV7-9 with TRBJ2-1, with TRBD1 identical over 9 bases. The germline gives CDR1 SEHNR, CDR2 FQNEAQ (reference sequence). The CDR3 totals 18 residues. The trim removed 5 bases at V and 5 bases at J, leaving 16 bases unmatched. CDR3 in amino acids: CASSPTYRSQGAHNEQFF. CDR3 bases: TGTGCCAGCAGCCCAACCTACCGATCACAGGGGGCCCACAATGAGCAGTTCTTC. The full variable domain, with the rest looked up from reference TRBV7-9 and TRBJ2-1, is DTGVSQNPRHKITKRGQNVTFRCDPISEHNRLYWYRQTLGQGPEFLTYFQNEAQLEKSRLLSDRFSAERPKGSFSTLEIQRTEQGDSAMYLCASSPTYRSQGAHNEQFFGPGTRLTVL.

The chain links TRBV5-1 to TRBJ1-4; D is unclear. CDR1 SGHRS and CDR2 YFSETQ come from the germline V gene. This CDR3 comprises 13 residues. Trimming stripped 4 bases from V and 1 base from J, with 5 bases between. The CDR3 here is CASSELTNEKLFF. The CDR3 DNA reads TGCGCCAGCAGCGAGCTAACTAATGAAAAACTGTTTTTT.

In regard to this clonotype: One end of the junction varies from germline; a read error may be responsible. CDR3 region: CASSIAVYEQYF. In DNA, the CDR3 is TGTGCCAGCAGTATAGCGGTCTACGAGCAGTACTTC. The chain is built from TRBV12-3 or TRBV12-4 and TRBJ2-7; possibly TRBD2 for D (6 bases). The CDR3 contains 12 residues.

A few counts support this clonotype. This chain's CDR3 is CSAWGLAGASYNEQFF. CDR3 bases: TGCAGTGCCTGGGGACTAGCGGGAGCGTCCTACAATGAGCAGTTCTTC. The rearrangement uses TRBV20-1 and TRBJ2-1, with 14 nucleotides matching TRBD2. The germline gives CDR1 DFQATT, CDR2 SNEGSKA (reference sequence). The CDR3 is made up of 16 amino acids. The junction had 5 bases not matched to a gene; V was cut back by 6 bases and J by 1 base.

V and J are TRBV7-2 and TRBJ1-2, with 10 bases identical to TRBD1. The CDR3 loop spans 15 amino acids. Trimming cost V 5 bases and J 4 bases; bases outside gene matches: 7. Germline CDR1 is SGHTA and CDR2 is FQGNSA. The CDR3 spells CASSKPGQGSYGYTF. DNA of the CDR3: TGTGCCAGCAGCAAACCGGGACAGGGGAGCTATGGCTACACCTTC.